The 11 T cell receptor beta chains reported below all come from one sample, sequenced in a study of blood T cell repertoires in COVID-19. Sequencing was performed with immunoSEQ multiplex PCR; in TCRdb, only in-frame clones are kept and a portion is missing. The sample records fewer than 250,000 clones, about nine tenths being singletons. Material for sequencing was peripheral blood. These receptors were taken from a man aged 25 to 45 with COVID-19, enrolled during active disease.

V usage is TRBV3-1 (or the pseudogene TRBV3-2) and J usage is TRBJ1-1; D is uncertain. CDR1 is LGHDT, CDR2 YNNKEL, per germline (reference sequence). V was trimmed by 4 bases and J by 1 base, leaving 16 bases between them. The CDR3 runs 16 residues. The CDR3, as DNA: TGTGCCAGCAGCCCCTTGGTCGGCAGGAAGAACACTGAAGCTTTCTTT. Translated: CASSPLVGRKNTEAFF.

The chain has TRBV2 and TRBJ1-4; unclear D gene. V dropped 7 bases and J dropped 7 bases, with 10 bases sitting between them. Germline CDR1 reads SNHLY; CDR2 reads FYNNEI. The CDR3 contains 12 residues. The CDR3 DNA sequence: TGTGCCAGCAACGGAGTGAGTGAAAAACTGTTTTTT. Translation gives CASNGVSEKLFF.

The chain joins TRBV7-9 to TRBJ1-1; TRBD1 might be the D (5 bases). The V end was cut by 2 bases, the J end by 1 base, with 8 bases between. Germline CDR1 reads SEHNR; CDR2 reads FQNEAQ (reference sequence). The CDR3 is 14 amino acids. The CDR3 protein is CASSLQGKNTEAFF. In DNA, the CDR3 is TGTGCCAGCAGCTTACAGGGTAAGAACACTGAAGCTTTCTTT.

V usage is TRBV7-3 and J usage is TRBJ2-2; D is perhaps TRBD2 (6 bases). V was pared by 7 bases and J by 2 bases, with 11 bases between. The V gene's germline CDR1 is SGHTA and CDR2 FQGTGA. This CDR3 has 14 amino acids. This CDR3 reads CASTLSGNTGELFF. CDR3 nucleotides: TGTGCCAGCACCCTTAGCGGAAACACCGGGGAGCTGTTTTTT.

The gene calls are TRBV7-9 and TRBJ1-1; D remains unclear. The CDR3 is made up of 12 amino acids. The germline gives CDR1 SEHNR, CDR2 FQNEAQ (reference sequence). Trimming cost V 5 bases and J 4 bases, with 8 bases left between them. CDR3 nucleotide sequence: TGTGCCAGCAGCCTCTACCTCACTGAAGCTTTCTTT. Translated: CASSLYLTEAFF.

This chain joins TRBV19 and TRBJ2-2; D remains ambiguous. The V gene lost 6 bases and the J gene lost 6 bases, with 14 bases spanning the gap. Germline CDR1 LNHDA, CDR2 SQIVND (reference sequence). The CDR3 length is 14 residues. This CDR3 reads CASSPPTRAGELFF. CDR3 DNA: TGTGCCAGTAGCCCCCCGACCCGGGCCGGGGAGCTGTTTTTT.

The chain combines TRBV5-1 with TRBJ1-2, with 7 bases lining up with TRBD1. The V and J ends lost 4 bases and 12 bases, in that order; junction bases with no gene match: 12. CDR1 and CDR2 (germline): SGHRS, YFSETQ. There are 13 residues in the CDR3. The CDR3, as DNA: TGCGCCAGCAGCCTAAAAGGGACAGCCCCCCACACCTTC. Its protein is CASSLKGTAPHTF.

The chain uses TRBV5-4 and TRBJ1-1, with 7 bases that match TRBD1. The length of the CDR3 is 14 residues. V shed 1 base, J shed 4 bases, and the junction held 4 bases outside the gene matches. Germline values: CDR1 SGHNT, CDR2 YYREEE (reference sequence). CDR3 DNA sequence: TGTGCCAGCAGCTTGAGGACAGGCTCCACTGAAGCTTTCTTT. Its protein is CASSLRTGSTEAFF.

The chain links TRBV10-3 to TRBJ2-7; D possibly corresponds to TRBD2 (6 bases). Germline CDR1 is ENHRY and CDR2 is SYGVKD. This CDR3 has 13 amino acids. The germline V and J ends were trimmed by 4 bases and 5 bases, with 12 bases remaining between them. The CDR3 reads CAISGAGGNEQYF. The CDR3, as DNA: TGTGCCATCAGTGGAGCCGGGGGAAACGAGCAGTACTTC.

The V call is TRBV7-9, the J call TRBJ2-1, with D uncertain. CDR1 is SEHNR, CDR2 FQNEAQ, per germline (reference sequence). V lost 5 bases and J lost 7, with 9 bases in between. The CDR3 loop spans 12 amino acids. CDR3 in DNA: TGTGCCAGCAGCCCCCGAGCGAATGAGCAGTTCTTC. This sequence encodes CASSPRANEQFF.

The rearrangement joins TRBV18 to TRBJ2-5; 8 nucleotides match TRBD2. The CDR3 has 13 residues. The ends lost 8 bases at V and 3 bases at J; junction bases unmatched: 5. The germline CDR1 and CDR2 sequences are KGHSH and LQKENI. CDR3 sequence (DNA): TGTGCCAGCAGCTCGGGAGGGAAAGAGACCCAGTACTTC. Its protein product is CASSSGGKETQYF.